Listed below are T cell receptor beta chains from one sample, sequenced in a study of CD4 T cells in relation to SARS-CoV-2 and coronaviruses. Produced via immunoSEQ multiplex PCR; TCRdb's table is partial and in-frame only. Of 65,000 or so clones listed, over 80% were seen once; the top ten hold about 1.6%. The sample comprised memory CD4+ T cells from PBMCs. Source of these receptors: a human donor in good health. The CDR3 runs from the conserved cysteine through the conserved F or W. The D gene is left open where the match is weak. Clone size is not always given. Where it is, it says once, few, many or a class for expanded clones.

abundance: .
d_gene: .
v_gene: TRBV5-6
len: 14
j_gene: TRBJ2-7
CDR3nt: TGTGCCAGCAGCCGTTCTCCACGATCCAACGAGCAGTACTTC
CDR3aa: CASSRSPRSNEQYF

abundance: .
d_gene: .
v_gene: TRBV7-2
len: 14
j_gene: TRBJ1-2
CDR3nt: TGTGCCAGCAGCTTGGGACCTTCGGGCTATGGCTACACCTTC
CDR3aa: CASSLGPSGYGYTF

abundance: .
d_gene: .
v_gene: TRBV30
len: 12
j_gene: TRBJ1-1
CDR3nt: TGTGCCTGGACCACGCTCAAGGGTGAAGCTTTCTTT
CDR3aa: CAWTTLKGEAFF

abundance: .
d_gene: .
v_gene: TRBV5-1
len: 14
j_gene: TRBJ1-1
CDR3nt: TGCGCCAGCAGCGACAACCCAGGGTTCACTGAAGCTTTCTTT
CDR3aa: CASSDNPGFTEAFF

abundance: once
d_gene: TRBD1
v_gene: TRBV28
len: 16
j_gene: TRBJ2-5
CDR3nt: TGTGCCAGCAGTTCTCCCCCGGGACAGGGTGGAGAGACCCAGTACTTC
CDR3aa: CASSSPPGQGGETQYF

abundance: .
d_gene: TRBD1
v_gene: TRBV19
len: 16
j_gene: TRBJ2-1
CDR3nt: TGTGCCAGTAGTGAATCTGGACAGGGGGCAGGTAATGAGCAGTTCTTC
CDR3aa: CASSESGQGAGNEQFF

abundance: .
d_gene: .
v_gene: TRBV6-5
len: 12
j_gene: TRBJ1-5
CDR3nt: TGTGCCACCCGGGACCCCAATCAGCCCCAGCATTTT
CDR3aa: CATRDPNQPQHF

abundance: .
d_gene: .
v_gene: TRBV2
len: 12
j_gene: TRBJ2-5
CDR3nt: TGTGCCAGCAAAGGAGATCTAGGGACCCAGTACTTC
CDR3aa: CASKGDLGTQYF

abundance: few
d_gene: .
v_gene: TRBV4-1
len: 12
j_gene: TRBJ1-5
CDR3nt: TGCGCCAGCAGTCCCGAGGAGCAGCCCCAGCATTTT
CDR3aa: CASSPEEQPQHF

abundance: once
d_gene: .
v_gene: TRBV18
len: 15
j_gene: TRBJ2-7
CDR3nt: TGTGCCAGCTCCCTCTTAGGAGGGTCCGGTGAAGAGCAGTACTTC
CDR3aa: CASSLLGGSGEEQYF

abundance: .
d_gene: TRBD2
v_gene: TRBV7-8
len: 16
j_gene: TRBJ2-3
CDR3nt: TGTGCCAGCAGCTCCATCGGGACTAGCGTCACAGATACGCAGTATTTT
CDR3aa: CASSSIGTSVTDTQYF

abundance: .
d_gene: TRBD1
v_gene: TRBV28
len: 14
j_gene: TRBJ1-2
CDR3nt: TGTGCCAGCAGAACCGGGACAGGTGAACATGGCTACACCTTC
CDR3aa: CASRTGTGEHGYTF

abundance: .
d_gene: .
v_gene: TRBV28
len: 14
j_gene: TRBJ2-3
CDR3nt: TGTGCCACGAGTATCGCGAGGGCCATTGATACGCAGTATTTT
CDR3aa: CATSIARAIDTQYF

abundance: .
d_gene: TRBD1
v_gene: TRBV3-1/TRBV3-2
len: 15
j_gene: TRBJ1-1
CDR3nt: TGTGCCAGCAGCCACGCTTACAGGGGGCGGACTGAAGCTTTCTTT
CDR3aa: CASSHAYRGRTEAFF

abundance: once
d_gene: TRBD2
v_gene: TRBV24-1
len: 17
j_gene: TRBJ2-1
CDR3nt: TGTGCCACCAGCTCGACTAGCGCAGGAGATGGACTCGATGAGCAGTTCTTC
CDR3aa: CATSSTSAGDGLDEQFF

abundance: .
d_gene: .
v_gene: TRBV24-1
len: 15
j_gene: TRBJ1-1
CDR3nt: TGTGCCACCAGTGATTCCGGCGCGGGTCACACTGAAGCTTTCTTT
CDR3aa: CATSDSGAGHTEAFF

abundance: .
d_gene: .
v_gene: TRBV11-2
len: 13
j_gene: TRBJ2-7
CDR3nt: TGTGCCAGCAGCTTAACTACGAACGCAAGGCAGTACTTC
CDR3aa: CASSLTTNARQYF

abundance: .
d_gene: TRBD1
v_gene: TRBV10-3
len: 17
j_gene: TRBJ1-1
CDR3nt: TGTGCCATCAGTGAGTCGAGGGACAGTGGGGGAGGCACTGAAGCTTTCTTT
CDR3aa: CAISESRDSGGGTEAFF

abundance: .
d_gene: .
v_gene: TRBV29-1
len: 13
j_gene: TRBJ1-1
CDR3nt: TGCAGCGTACGAAAGGACGACAACACTGAAGCTTTCTTT
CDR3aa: CSVRKDDNTEAFF

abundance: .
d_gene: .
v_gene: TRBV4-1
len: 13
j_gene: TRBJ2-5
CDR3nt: TGCGCCAGCACACCGGACAGCCAAGAGACCCAGTACTTC
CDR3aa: CASTPDSQETQYF

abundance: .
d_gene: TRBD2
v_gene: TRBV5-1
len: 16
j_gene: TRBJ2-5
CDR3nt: TGCGCCAGCAGCGCTAGCGGGACCTTCGGAGGGGAGACCCAGTACTTC
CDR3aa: CASSASGTFGGETQYF

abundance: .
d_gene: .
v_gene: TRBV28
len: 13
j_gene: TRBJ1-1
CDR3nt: TGTGCCAGCAGTCTTGCCGCGGGGCAAGAAGCTTTCTTT
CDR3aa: CASSLAAGQEAFF

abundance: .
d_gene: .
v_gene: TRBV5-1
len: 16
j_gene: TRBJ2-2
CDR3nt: TGCGCCAGCAGCTTGGGGGGGCCGACTTCCAACGGGGAGCTGTTTTTT
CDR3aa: CASSLGGPTSNGELFF

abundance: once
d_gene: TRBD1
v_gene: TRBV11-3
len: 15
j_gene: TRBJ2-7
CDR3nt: TGTGCCAGCAGCCCGGGACAGGGGGCCTCCTACGAGCAGTACTTC
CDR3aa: CASSPGQGASYEQYF